This TCR beta chain is from a study of T cells in Graves' hyperthyroidism and ophthalmopathy. Study results and limitations: Median prediction lead before ophthalmopathy onset was six to eight months with the model.

Every diagnosis used clinical symptoms, serum thyroxine and TRAb, thyroid ultrasound and orbital computed tomography. Researchers amplified the TCR beta CDR3 regions from RNA transcripts. The TCR CDR3 first-round RT-PCR relied on the HTBI primer set. A single record per CDR3 protein comes from TCRdb applying MiXCR to the multiplex PCR reads. The data hold about 500,000 distinct CDR3 sequences, with about 16% observed a single time. In the case of this clonotype: Antigen unknown.

Germline assignment: CDR1 SGHNT and CDR2 YYREEE (reference sequence). There are 12 residues in the CDR3. V was cut by 4 bases and J by 6 bases, with 11 bases left in between. The clonotype originates from a woman aged 25 to 45 with Graves' ophthalmopathy. The V call is TRBV5-4, the J call TRBJ2-7, with D possibly being TRBD1 or TRBD2 (5 bases each). What was sequenced was blood. The CDR3 DNA follows: TGTGCCAGCAGCGTCGGGACCAGCGAGCAGTACTTC. Residues: CASSVGTSEQYF.